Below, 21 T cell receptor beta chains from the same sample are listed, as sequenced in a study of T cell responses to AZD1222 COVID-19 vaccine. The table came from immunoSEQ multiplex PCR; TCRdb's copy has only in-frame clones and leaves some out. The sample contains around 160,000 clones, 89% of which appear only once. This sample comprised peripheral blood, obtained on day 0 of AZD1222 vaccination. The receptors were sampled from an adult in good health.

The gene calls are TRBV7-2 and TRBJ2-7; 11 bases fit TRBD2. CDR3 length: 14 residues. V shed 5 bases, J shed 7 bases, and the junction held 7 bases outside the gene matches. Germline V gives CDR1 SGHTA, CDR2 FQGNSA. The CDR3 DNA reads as TGTGCCAGCAGCCCGGGCGGACTAGCGGGTGAGCAGTACTTC. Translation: CASSPGGLAGEQYF.

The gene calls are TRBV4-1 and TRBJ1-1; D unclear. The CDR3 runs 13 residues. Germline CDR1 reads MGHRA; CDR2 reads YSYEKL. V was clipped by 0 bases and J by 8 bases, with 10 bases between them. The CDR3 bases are TGCGCCAGCAGCCAAGATAGGGTAGCAGAAGCTTTCTTT. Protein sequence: CASSQDRVAEAFF.

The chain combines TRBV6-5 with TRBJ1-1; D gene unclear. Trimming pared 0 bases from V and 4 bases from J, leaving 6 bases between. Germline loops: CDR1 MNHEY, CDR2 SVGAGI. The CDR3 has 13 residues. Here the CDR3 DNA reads TGTGCCAGCAGTTACTCGTCGATCACTGAAGCTTTCTTT. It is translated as CASSYSSITEAFF.

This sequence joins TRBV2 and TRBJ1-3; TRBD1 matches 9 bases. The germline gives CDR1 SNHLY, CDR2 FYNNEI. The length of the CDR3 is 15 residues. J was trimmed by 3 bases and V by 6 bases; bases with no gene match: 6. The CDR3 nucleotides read TGTGCCAGCAGGGCTACAGGGGGCTTTGGAAACACCATATATTTT. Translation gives CASRATGGFGNTIYF.

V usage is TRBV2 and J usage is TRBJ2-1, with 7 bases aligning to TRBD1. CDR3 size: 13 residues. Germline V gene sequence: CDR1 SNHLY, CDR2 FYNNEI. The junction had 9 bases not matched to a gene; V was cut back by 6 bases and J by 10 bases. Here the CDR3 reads CASRVTGEMEQFF. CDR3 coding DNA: TGTGCCAGCAGGGTAACAGGGGAGATGGAGCAGTTCTTC.

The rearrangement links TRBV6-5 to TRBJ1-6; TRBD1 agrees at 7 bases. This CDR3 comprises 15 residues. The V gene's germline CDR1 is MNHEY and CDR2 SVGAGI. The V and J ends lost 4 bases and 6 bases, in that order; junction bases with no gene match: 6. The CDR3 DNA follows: TGTGCCAGCAGTTCCGGGACAGCTTTTAATTCACCCCTCCACTTT. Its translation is CASSSGTAFNSPLHF.

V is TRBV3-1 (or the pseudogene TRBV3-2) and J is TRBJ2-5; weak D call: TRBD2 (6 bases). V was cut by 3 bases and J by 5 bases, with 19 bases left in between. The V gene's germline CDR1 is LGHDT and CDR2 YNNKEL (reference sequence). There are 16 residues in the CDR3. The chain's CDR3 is CASSQGLPAQGETQYF. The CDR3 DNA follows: TGTGCCAGCAGCCAGGGACTCCCAGCCCAAGGGGAGACCCAGTACTTC.

The CDR3 is CASSFSGDTDTQYF. In DNA, the CDR3 is TGTGCCAGCAGTTTTAGCGGGGACACAGATACGCAGTATTTT. The chain is built from TRBV28 and TRBJ2-3, with 8 bases lining up with TRBD2. V was clipped by 3 bases and J by 2 bases; unmatched bases: 1. From germline, CDR1 is MDHEN and CDR2 SYDVKM. This CDR3 has 14 residues.

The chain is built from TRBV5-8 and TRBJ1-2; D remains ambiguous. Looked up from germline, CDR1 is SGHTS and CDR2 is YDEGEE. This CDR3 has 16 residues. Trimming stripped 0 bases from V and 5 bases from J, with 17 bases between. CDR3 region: CASSLDPSTGRYGYTF. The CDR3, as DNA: TGTGCCAGCAGCTTGGACCCGTCTACGGGTCGGTATGGCTACACCTTC.

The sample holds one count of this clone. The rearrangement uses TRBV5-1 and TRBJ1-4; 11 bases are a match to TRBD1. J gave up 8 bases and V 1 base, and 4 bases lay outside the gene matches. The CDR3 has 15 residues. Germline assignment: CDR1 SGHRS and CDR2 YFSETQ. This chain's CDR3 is CASSLLGQGDEKLFF. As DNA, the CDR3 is TGCGCCAGCAGCTTGCTGGGACAGGGGGACGAAAAACTGTTTTTT.

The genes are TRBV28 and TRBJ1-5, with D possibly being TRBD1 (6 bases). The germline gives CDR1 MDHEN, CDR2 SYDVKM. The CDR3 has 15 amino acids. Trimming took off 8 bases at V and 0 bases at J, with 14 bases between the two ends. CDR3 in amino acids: CASETGMGSNQPQHF. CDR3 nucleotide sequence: TGTGCCAGCGAAACAGGGATGGGTAGCAATCAGCCCCAGCATTTT.

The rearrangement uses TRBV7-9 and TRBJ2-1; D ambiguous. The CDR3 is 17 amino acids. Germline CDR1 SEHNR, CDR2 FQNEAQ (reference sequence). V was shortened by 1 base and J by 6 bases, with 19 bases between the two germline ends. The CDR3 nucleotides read TGTGCCAGCAGCTTAGAATTCGTGGGTCCGAAGGGCAATGAGCAGTTCTTC. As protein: CASSLEFVGPKGNEQFF. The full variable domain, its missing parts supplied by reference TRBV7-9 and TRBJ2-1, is DTGVSQNPRHKITKRGQNVTFRCDPISEHNRLYWYRQTLGQGPEFLTYFQNEAQLEKSRLLSDRFSAERPKGSFSTLEIQRTEQGDSAMYLCASSLEFVGPKGNEQFFGPGTRLTVL.

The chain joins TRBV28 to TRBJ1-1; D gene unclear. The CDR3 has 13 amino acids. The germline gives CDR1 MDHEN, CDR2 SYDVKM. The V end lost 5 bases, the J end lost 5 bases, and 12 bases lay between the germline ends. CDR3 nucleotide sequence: TGTGCCAGCAGTCGGTCTGTGGGGACTGAAGCTTTCTTT. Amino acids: CASSRSVGTEAFF.

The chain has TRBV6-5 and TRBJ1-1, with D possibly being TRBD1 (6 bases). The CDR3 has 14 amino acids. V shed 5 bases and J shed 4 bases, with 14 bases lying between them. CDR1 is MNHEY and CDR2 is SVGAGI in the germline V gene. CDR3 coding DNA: TGTGCCAGCAGTAGGTGGACAGACGGCACTGAAGCTTTCTTT. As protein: CASSRWTDGTEAFF.

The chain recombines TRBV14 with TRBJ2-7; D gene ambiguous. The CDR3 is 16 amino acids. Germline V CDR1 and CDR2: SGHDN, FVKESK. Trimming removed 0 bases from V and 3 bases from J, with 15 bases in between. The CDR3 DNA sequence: TGTGCCAGCAGCCAAGAAACCCTAAGTAGCAGCTACGAGCAGTACTTC. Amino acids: CASSQETLSSSYEQYF.

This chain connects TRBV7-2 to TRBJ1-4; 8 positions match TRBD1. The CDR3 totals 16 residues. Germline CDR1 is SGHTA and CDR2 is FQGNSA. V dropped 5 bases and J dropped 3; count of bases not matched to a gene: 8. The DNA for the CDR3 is TGTGCCAGCAGCCAAGAAGCGACAGGGGCTAATGAAAAACTGTTTTTT. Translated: CASSQEATGANEKLFF.

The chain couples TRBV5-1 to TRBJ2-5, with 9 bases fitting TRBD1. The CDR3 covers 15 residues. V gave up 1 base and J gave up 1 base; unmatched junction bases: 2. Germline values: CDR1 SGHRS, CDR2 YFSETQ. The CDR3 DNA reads TGCGCCAGCAGCTTGATGACAGGGGGCCAAGAGACCCAGTACTTC. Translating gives CASSLMTGGQETQYF.

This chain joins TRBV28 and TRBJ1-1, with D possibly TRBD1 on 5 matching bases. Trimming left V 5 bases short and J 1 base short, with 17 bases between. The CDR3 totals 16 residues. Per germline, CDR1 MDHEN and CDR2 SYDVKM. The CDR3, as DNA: TGTGCCAGCAGTACTGGGGGGATGACAGCGAACACTGAAGCTTTCTTT. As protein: CASSTGGMTANTEAFF.

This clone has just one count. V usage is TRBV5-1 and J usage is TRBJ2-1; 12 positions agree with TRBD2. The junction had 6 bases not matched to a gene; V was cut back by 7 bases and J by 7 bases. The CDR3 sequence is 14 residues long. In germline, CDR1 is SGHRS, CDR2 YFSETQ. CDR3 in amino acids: CASRELAGGNEQFF. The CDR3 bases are TGCGCCAGCCGGGAACTAGCGGGAGGTAATGAGCAGTTCTTC.

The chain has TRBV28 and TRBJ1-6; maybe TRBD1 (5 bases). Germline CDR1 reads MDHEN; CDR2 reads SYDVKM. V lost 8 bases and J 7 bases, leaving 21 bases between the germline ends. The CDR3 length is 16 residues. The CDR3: CASGGERTDPNSPLHF. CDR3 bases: TGTGCCAGCGGGGGGGAACGGACGGATCCAAATTCACCCCTCCACTTT.

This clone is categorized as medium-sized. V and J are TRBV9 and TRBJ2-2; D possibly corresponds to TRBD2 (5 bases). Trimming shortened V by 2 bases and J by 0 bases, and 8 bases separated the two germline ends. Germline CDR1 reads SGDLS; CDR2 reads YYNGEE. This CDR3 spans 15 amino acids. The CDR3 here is CASSVFGTNTGELFF. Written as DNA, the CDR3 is TGTGCCAGCAGCGTTTTCGGGACGAACACCGGGGAGCTGTTTTTT.